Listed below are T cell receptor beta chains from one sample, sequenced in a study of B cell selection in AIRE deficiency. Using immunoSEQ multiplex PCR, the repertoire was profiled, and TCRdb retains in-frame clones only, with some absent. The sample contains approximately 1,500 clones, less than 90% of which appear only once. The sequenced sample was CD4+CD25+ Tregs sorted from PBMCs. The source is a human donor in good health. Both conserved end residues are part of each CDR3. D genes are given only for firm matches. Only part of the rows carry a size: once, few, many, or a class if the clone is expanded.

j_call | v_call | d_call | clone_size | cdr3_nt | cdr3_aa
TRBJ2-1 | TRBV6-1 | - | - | TGTGCCAGCAGTAAAAGAGTCCATGAGCAGTTCTTC | CASSKRVHEQFF
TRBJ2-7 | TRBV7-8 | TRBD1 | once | TGTGCCAGCAGCCGCTTCACAGGGGCCACCTACGAGCAGTACTTC | CASSRFTGATYEQYF
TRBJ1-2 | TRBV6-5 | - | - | TGTGCCAGCAGTTACGCCGGGGCAGCCAGTTATGGCTACACCTTC | CASSYAGAASYGYTF
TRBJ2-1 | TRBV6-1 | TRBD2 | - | TGTGCCAGCAGTCTCCTAGCGGGGTCCAATGAGCAGTTCTTC | CASSLLAGSNEQFF
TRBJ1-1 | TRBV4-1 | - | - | TGCGCCAGCAGCCAGAGGGGACCCTTTTCTGAAGCTTTCTTT | CASSQRGPFSEAFF
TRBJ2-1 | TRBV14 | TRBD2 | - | TGTGCCAGCAGCCAACATCCACTAGCGGGGTACAATGAGCAGTTCTTC | CASSQHPLAGYNEQFF
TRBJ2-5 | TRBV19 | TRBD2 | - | TGTGCCAGCCGAAGGACTAGCGGAGAGACCCAGTACTTC | CASRRTSGETQYF
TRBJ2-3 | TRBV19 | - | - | TGTGCCAGTAGTGGGGGGAACCCGAGCACAGATACGCAGTATTTT | CASSGGNPSTDTQYF
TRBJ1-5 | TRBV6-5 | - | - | TGTGCCAGCAGTTACTCGAGGCAGAATAATCAGCCCCAGCATTTT | CASSYSRQNNQPQHF
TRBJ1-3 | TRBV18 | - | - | TGTGCCAGCTCACCTTCCCGGGGGCGGATTACCTCTGGAAACACCATATATTTT | CASSPSRGRITSGNTIYF
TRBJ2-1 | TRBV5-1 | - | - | TGCGCCAGCAGCACGGACTCAACTAAGTTCAATGAGCAGTTCTTC | CASSTDSTKFNEQFF
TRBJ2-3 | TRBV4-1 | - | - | TGCGCCAGCAGCAAGGACGGAAAACGCACAGATACGCAGTATTTT | CASSKDGKRTDTQYF
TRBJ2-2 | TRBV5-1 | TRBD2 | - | TGCGCCAGCCGGCGGGAGCCGAGCACCGGGGAGCTGTTTTTT | CASRREPSTGELFF
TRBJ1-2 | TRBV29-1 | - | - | TGCAGCGTTGAAGATGGGTATGGCTACACCTTC | CSVEDGYGYTF
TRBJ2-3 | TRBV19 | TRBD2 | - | TGTGCCAGTAGTTTTTATAGCGGGAGTGCGTCAGATACGCAGTATTTT | CASSFYSGSASDTQYF
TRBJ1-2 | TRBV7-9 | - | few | TGTGCCAGCAGCTTGGCAGGGGCTAACTATGGCTACACCTTC | CASSLAGANYGYTF
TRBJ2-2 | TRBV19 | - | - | TGTGCCAGTAGTAAGGTAGTCGGGGAAGGCGGGGAGCTGTTTTTT | CASSKVVGEGGELFF
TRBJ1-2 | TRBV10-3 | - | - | TGTGCCATCAGGCCGCAGGGGCCGACTAACTATGGCTACACCTTC | CAIRPQGPTNYGYTF
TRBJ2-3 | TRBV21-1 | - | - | TGTGCCAGCAGCATAGGGACTAGCGGGAGGCCCACAGATACGCAGTATTTT | CASSIGTSGRPTDTQYF
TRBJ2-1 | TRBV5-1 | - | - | TGCGCCAGCAGCTTGGTCGCCCACCTTGGTTACAATGAGCAGTTCTTC | CASSLVAHLGYNEQFF
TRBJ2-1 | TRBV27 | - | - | TGTGCCAGCAGTCCCCGGTCCGGTAGGGTCCATGAGCAGTTCTTC | CASSPRSGRVHEQFF
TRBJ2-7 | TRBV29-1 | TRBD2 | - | TGCAGCGTTGAAGGAGCGGGAGAGTATATAGGGCAGTACTTC | CSVEGAGEYIGQYF
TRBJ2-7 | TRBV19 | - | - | TGTGCCAGTAGTATAGATTCGTCAGGGATGTACGAGCAGTACTTC | CASSIDSSGMYEQYF
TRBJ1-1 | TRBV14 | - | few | TGTGCCAGCAGCCTAACAACTGAAGCTTTCTTT | CASSLTTEAFF
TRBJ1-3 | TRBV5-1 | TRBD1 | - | TGCGCCAGCAGCTTGCCCGGACAGGGAACTGGAAACACCATATATTTT | CASSLPGQGTGNTIYF
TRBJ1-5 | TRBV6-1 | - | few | TGTGCCAGCAGTGACAGGGTAAGACAGCCCCAGCATTTT | CASSDRVRQPQHF
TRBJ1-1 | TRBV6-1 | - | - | TGTGCCAGCAGTGTCCTACGCCGGGGGAACACTGAAGCTTTCTTT | CASSVLRRGNTEAFF
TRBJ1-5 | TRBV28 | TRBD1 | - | TGTGCCAGCAGTCCCGGGACAGGGGGAGGCCAGCCCCAGCATTTT | CASSPGTGGGQPQHF
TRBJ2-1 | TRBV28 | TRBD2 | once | TGTGCCAGCGGGGGACTAGCGGCCTACAATGAGCAGTTCTTC | CASGGLAAYNEQFF
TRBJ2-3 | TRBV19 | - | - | TGTGCCAGTAGTATACGGGCTGAAGGAGATACGCAGTATTTT | CASSIRAEGDTQYF
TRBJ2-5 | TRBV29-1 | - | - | TGCAGCGTTGAAGATCGGGCAGGGAGGGAGACCCAGTACTTC | CSVEDRAGRETQYF
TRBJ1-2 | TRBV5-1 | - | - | TGCGCCAGCAGGAACGACATGTATGGCTACACCTTC | CASRNDMYGYTF
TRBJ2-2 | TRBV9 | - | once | TGTGCCAGCAGCGTTAATCCGGGGCCCGGGGAGCTGTTTTTT | CASSVNPGPGELFF
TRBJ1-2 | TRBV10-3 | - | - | TGTGCCATCAGTGAGAAAGGCCTCTATGGCTACACCTTC | CAISEKGLYGYTF
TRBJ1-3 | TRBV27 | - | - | TGTGCCAGCAGTTTTTTCGGTAGAAGAAACACCATATATTTT | CASSFFGRRNTIYF
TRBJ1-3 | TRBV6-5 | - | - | TGTGCCTCCAGGATTCGGCTGGACGGCACCATATATTTT | CASRIRLDGTIYF
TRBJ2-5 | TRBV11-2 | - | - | TGTGCCAGCAGCCCAGGCAGGGCTGGCCTAGCGGAGACCCAGTACTTC | CASSPGRAGLAETQYF
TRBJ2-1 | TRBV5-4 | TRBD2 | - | TGTGCCAGCAGCCCGACCTTCTCTAGCGGGAGATACAATGAGCAGTTCTTC | CASSPTFSSGRYNEQFF
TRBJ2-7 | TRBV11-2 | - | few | TGTGCCAGCAGCTTAGCCTTTAACGAGCAGTACTTC | CASSLAFNEQYF
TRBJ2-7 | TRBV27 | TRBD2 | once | TGTGCCAGCAGTTTATCCGCTAGCGGGTCCTACGAGCAGTACTTC | CASSLSASGSYEQYF
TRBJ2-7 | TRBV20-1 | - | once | TGCAGTGCTAGCAAGTTAGCGCAGTACTTC | CSASKLAQYF
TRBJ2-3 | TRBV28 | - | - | TGTGCCAGCTTTGAACTCAGCTCGAGGTCGCAGTATTTT | CASFELSSRSQYF
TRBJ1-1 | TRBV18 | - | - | TGTGCCAGCTCACCACGGAGGTTGGGTTTACGGAACACTGAAGCTTTCTTT | CASSPRRLGLRNTEAFF
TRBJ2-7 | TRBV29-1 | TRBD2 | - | TGCAGCTTCCAGACTAGCGGGATCTCCTACGAGCAGTACTTC | CSFQTSGISYEQYF
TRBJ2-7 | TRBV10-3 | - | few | TGTGCCAGTTCCGGGACGGAAGCCTACGAGCAGTACTTC | CASSGTEAYEQYF
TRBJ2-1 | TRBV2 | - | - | TGTGCCAGCAGTGGCACTCGTTGGGCTGAGCAGTTCTTC | CASSGTRWAEQFF